Given below is one T cell receptor (beta chain) in context. This record comes from a study of blood T cell repertoires in COVID-19. Researchers sorted participants into cohorts using their self-reported clinical history. Two negative PCRs, clearance, or symptom resolution characterized the recovered Cohort 3 donors. The CDR3 sequence is 10 residues long. Germline V gives CDR1 SNHLY, CDR2 FYNNEI. Trimming cost V 7 bases and J 8 bases, with 8 bases left between them. TCRdb's copy holds only in-frame clones and misses some; the assay was immunoSEQ multiplex PCR. The sample includes a few hundred thousand clones, around 82% of them seen just once.

This receptor was obtained from a man aged 50 or older who had recovered from COVID-19. Sequences were obtained from PBMCs or T cells enriched from blood (not recorded which). The rearrangement uses TRBV2 and TRBJ1-2; D unclear. Here the CDR3 DNA reads TGTGCCAGCATATCAGTGGGCTACACCTTC. It specifies CASISVGYTF.